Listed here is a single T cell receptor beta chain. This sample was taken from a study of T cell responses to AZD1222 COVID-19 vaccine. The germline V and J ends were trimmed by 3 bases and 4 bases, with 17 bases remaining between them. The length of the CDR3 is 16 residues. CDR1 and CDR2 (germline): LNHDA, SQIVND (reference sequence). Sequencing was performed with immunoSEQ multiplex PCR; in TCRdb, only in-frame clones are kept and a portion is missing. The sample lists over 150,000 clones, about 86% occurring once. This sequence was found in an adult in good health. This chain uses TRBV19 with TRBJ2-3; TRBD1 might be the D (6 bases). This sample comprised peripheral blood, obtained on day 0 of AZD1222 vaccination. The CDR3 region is CASSIGGRGRPDTQYF. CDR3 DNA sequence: TGTGCCAGTAGTATTGGCGGCAGGGGAAGGCCAGATACGCAGTATTTT.